The table lists the clone carrying this T cell receptor beta chain with a few counts. Germline values: CDR1 LGHNA, CDR2 YSLEER. CDR3 size: 16 residues. V dropped 3 bases and J dropped 3; count of bases not matched to a gene: 4. TCRdb itself ran the RT-PCR reads through MiXCR, one entry per CDR3 protein. This table has about a million distinct CDR3 sequences, more than 15% appearing once. The sample comes from a study of patients and donors after allogeneic stem cell transplantation. The receptor's source is a human donor who was either an allogeneic HSCT recipient or a stem cell or donor lymphocyte infusion donor (not recorded which). It is not recorded whose cells these are; they may come from a transplant donor. Sequencing was carried out using blood, either unsorted or a sorted T cell fraction (not recorded which). This chain uses TRBV4-3 with TRBJ2-2, with TRBD2 identical over 10 bases. CDR3: CASSHLAGVDTGELFF. Written as DNA, the CDR3 is TGCGCCAGCAGCCATCTAGCGGGGGTGGACACCGGGGAGCTGTTTTTT.